These T cell receptor beta chains were read from a single sample in a study of T cell clones after liver transplantation. The repertoire was sequenced with immunoSEQ multiplex PCR; TCRdb's copy has only in-frame clones and lacks some. The repertoire consists of tens of thousands of clones, with about 84% occurring once and the leading ten covering 0.45% to 0.55%. The sequencing here drew on CD4+ T cells from blood, taken approximately 3.5 years after liver transplant. The receptor source for this set is a human patient who received a liver transplant. The graft donor may have contributed some T cells. CDR3s include the opening cysteine and the closing phenylalanine or tryptophan.

>TRBJ2-2|TRBV30
CAWTRGTSSTGELFF
>TRBJ1-5|TRBV28
CASKPLGRINQPQHF
>TRBJ2-6|TRBV5-1
CASSLSQAGANVLTF
>TRBJ2-1|TRBV19
CASSPERMFVNEQFF
>TRBJ2-3|TRBV4-1
CASSLGHSKEADTQYF
>TRBJ1-4|TRBV29-1
CSATGPDEKLFF
>TRBJ1-2|TRBV28
CASSRGQGYGYTF
>TRBJ1-4|TRBV6-1
CASRAAELFF
>TRBJ2-1|TRBV19
CASSIGPNNEQFF
>TRBJ2-1|TRBV11-2
CASRSLAGVHNEQFF
>TRBJ1-3|TRBV28
CASSRFGDGNTIYF
>TRBJ1-1|TRBV13
CASRLGVRGHLNTEAFF
>TRBJ1-4|TRBV2
CASIRERGAKLFF
>TRBJ2-1|TRBV5-1
CASSRGLTGVGEQFF
>TRBJ1-1|TRBV2
CASSEALNRRLAMNTEAFF
>TRBJ2-2|TRBV9
CASTGRSRFLSNTGELFF
>TRBJ1-4|TRBV19
CASSIGEKLFF
>TRBJ1-2|TRBV5-4
CASSWGQLRPGVGYTF
>TRBJ1-4|TRBV11-2
CASSLIMGGRNEKLFF
>TRBJ1-1|TRBV13
CASSSLGGDLTNTEAFF
>TRBJ2-3|TRBV7-2
CASSLARNTDTQYF
>TRBJ2-1|TRBV5-1
CASSLARAGGPWYNEQFF
>TRBJ2-5|TRBV28
CASTPLMQGTAQYF
>TRBJ1-1|TRBV18
CASSSTGWDGEAFF
>TRBJ1-2|TRBV2
CASSLGGVGYGYTF
>TRBJ2-3|TRBV9
CASSDRDFTFTDTQYF
>TRBJ2-2|TRBV11-2
CASSSTSGRGELFF
>TRBJ1-1|TRBV18
CASSPGDMSTEAFF
>TRBJ2-7|TRBV9
CASRRGEEASNSYEQYF
>TRBJ2-6|TRBV12-2
CASRCHCTQSRANVLTF
>TRBJ2-1|TRBV29-1
CSVGLGLVSNEQFF
>TRBJ2-1|TRBV7-3
CASSYDTSGVQFF
>TRBJ2-1|TRBV10-3
CAITGQGSKSGNEQFF
>TRBJ2-3|TRBV5-1
CASSSPITGDTQYF
>TRBJ1-2|TRBV29-1
CSVEDGVYYGYTF
>TRBJ2-5|TRBV7-8
CASSLEAGGVLETQYF
>TRBJ2-4|TRBV7-2
CASSLGGNIQYF
>TRBJ1-2|TRBV7-2
CASSLDGTPGTF
>TRBJ2-1|TRBV4-3
CASSQVGGRDREQFF
>TRBJ2-7|TRBV2
CATNAQPPNEQYF
>TRBJ1-5|TRBV28
CASSLAPKAQHF
>TRBJ2-5|TRBV5-1
CASSLSTVYQETQYF
>TRBJ1-5|TRBV28
CASSFGGSNQPQHF
>TRBJ1-4|TRBV7-2
CASSLTGGGEKLFF
>TRBJ2-7|TRBV9
CASSDMQGVEQYF
>TRBJ1-6|TRBV28
CASSSGRESLSLHF
>TRBJ2-7|TRBV5-4
CASSLGVGGAYEQYF
>TRBJ2-7|TRBV7-6
CASSTSGTGQYF
>TRBJ1-5|TRBV2
CASSDWGVGNNQPQHF
>TRBJ2-1|TRBV11-2
CASSLVGRNNEQFF
>TRBJ1-2|TRBV28
CASSSHDRNYGYTF
>TRBJ2-1|TRBV7-2
CASSLRASGTYNEQFF
>TRBJ1-4|TRBV11-2
CASSRDRDEKLFF
>TRBJ1-5|TRBV6-5
CASSAQGAGGQPQHF
>TRBJ2-4|TRBV11-1
CASSPPGGGKNIQYF